This T cell receptor (beta chain) was captured by sequencing in a study of monozygotic twins with inflammatory bowel disease. From the 5' RACE reads, TCRdb lists one entry per CDR3 protein and no DNA. The sample shows some 300,000 distinct CDR3 sequences, and roughly 5.3% sits with its ten largest clones. Germline values: CDR1 DFQATT, CDR2 SNEGSKA (reference sequence). The CDR3 has 15 amino acids. The chain joins TRBV20-1 to TRBJ1-2. Sequenced: blood. This receptor was identified in a human donor with ulcerative colitis or Crohn's disease, or a healthy co-twin of an affected twin (not recorded which). This CDR3 is CSAPTKRGAAGGYTF.